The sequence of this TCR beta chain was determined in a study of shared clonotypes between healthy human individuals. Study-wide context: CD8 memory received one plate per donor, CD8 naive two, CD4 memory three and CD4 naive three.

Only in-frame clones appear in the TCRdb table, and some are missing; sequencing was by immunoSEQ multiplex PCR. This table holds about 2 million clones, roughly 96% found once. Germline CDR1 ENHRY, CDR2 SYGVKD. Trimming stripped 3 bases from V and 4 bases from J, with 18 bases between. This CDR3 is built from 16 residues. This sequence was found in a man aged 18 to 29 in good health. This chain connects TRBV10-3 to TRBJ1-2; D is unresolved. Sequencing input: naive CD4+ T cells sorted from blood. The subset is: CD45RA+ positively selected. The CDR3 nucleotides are TGTGCCATCAGTGAAGTTAGGGAGGGAATAGGCTATGGCTACACCTTC. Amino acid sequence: CAISEVREGIGYGYTF.